This TCR beta chain was recorded in a study of T cell responses to AZD1222 COVID-19 vaccine. Study in general: Pooled in the analysis were second doses at about 4 or about 12 weeks.

Study outcomes and limitations: Most donors were white British and more were female, and clonal diversity was possibly underestimated. A rise in Spike-specific TCR breadth and depth followed two AZD1222 doses.

The table came from immunoSEQ multiplex PCR; TCRdb's copy has only in-frame clones and leaves some out. The table records 150,000 to 200,000 clones, around 92% of them present only once. This clone was seen a single time. Its antigen is not identified. CDR1 is SGHRS and CDR2 is YFSETQ in the germline V gene. V was cut by 1 base and J by 1 base, with 23 bases left in between. There are 19 residues in the CDR3. The sequencing here drew on peripheral blood, taken on day 0 of AZD1222 vaccination. This TCR derives from an adult in good health. The chain carries TRBV5-1 and TRBJ2-5, with D maybe TRBD1 (7 bases). CDR3 loop: CASSLRGTDLDPIQETQYF. The CDR3 bases are TGCGCCAGCAGCTTGCGCGGGACAGACTTAGACCCGATCCAAGAGACCCAGTACTTC.